The rows below give T cell receptor beta chains drawn from one sample of a study of blood T cell repertoires in COVID-19. Method: immunoSEQ multiplex PCR; TCRdb's copy keeps in-frame clones and lacks some. The table shows under 200,000 clones, with just under 90% occurring only once. The sample consisted of peripheral blood. These receptors were taken from a woman in her seventies with COVID-19, enrolled during active disease. Each CDR3 is given with its conserved first and last residue. Each record gives: V gene, J gene, D gene, clone size, CDR3 protein, CDR3 DNA. A D gene is named only where the DNA matches it firmly. The size of a clone is reported for some rows only, either as once, few or many, or as a class for expanded clones.

TRBV7-9,TRBJ1-2,TRBD1,few,CASHNTDRAARSYGYTF,TGTGCCAGCCATAACACGGACAGGGCCGCTAGGAGCTATGGCTACACCTTC
TRBV11-2,TRBJ1-1,TRBD1,once,CASSPAGGASAEAFF,TGTGCCAGCAGCCCCGCAGGGGGCGCGAGCGCTGAAGCTTTCTTT
TRBV19,TRBJ1-2,-,-,CASSIRDSPYGYTF,TGTGCCAGTAGTATTAGAGACAGCCCCTATGGCTACACCTTC
TRBV3-1/TRBV3-2,TRBJ1-2,-,-,CASSQAVDRGQTNYGYTF,TGTGCCAGCAGCCAAGCCGTAGATCGTGGGCAGACTAACTATGGCTACACCTTC
TRBV11-2,TRBJ1-2,TRBD1,-,CASSLDRTGVDGYTF,TGTGCCAGCAGCTTAGATAGGACAGGGGTCGATGGCTACACCTTC
TRBV7-8,TRBJ2-7,-,once,CASSLIAAYEQYF,TGTGCCAGCAGCTTAATCGCAGCCTACGAGCAGTACTTC
TRBV7-2,TRBJ1-3,-,once,CASSLGRHSGNTIYF,TGTGCCAGCAGCTTAGGGCGGCACTCTGGAAACACCATATATTTT
TRBV18,TRBJ2-7,TRBD1,-,CASSPGTGLTYEQYF,TGTGCCAGCTCACCCGGGACAGGGTTAACCTACGAGCAGTACTTC
TRBV30,TRBJ2-2,-,-,CAWKLNTGELFF,TGTGCCTGGAAACTTAACACCGGGGAGCTGTTTTTT
TRBV12-5,TRBJ1-5,-,-,CASGSIRTAWRDQPQHF,TGTGCTAGTGGTTCGATACGGACAGCCTGGCGGGATCAGCCCCAGCATTTT
TRBV5-1,TRBJ1-3,-,-,CASSITGISGNTIYF,TGCGCCAGCAGCATAACAGGGATCTCTGGAAACACCATATATTTT
TRBV9,TRBJ2-5,-,-,CASSWGHGGEETQYF,TGTGCCTCCAGTTGGGGACATGGCGGTGAGGAGACCCAGTACTTC
TRBV19,TRBJ2-2,TRBD1,-,CASSGQATGELFF,TGTGCCAGTTCCGGACAGGCCACCGGGGAGCTGTTTTTT
TRBV12-3/TRBV12-4,TRBJ1-2,-,-,CASSREGYGYTF,TGTGCCAGCAGTCGGGAGGGATATGGCTACACCTTC
TRBV2,TRBJ1-5,TRBD1,-,CASSPDRGQPQHF,TGTGCCAGCAGTCCTGACAGGGGTCAGCCCCAGCATTTT
TRBV11-2,TRBJ1-4,TRBD1,few,CASSAGQGGYDEKLFF,TGTGCCAGCAGCGCCGGACAGGGAGGTTACGATGAAAAACTGTTTTTT
TRBV2,TRBJ1-6,-,-,CASIGVQDYNSPLHF,TGTGCCAGCATTGGAGTACAGGACTATAATTCACCCCTCCACTTT
TRBV7-9,TRBJ1-4,-,-,CASSSGLPGWEKLFF,TGTGCCAGCAGCTCGGGACTCCCGGGCTGGGAAAAACTGTTTTTT
TRBV6-5,TRBJ2-5,TRBD2,-,CASRRGLAGGETQYF,TGTGCCAGCAGGAGAGGACTAGCGGGGGGTGAGACCCAGTACTTC
TRBV20-1,TRBJ2-1,-,-,CSASRGGTNEQFF,TGCAGTGCTAGTCGAGGCGGGACGAATGAGCAGTTCTTC
TRBV3-1/TRBV3-2,TRBJ1-4,TRBD1,-,CASSQSRGNEKLFF,TGTGCCAGCAGCCAAAGCAGGGGGAATGAAAAACTGTTTTTT
TRBV7-3,TRBJ2-1,-,-,CASSITGSSYNEQFF,TGTGCCAGCAGCATAACAGGGAGCTCCTACAATGAGCAGTTCTTC
TRBV5-1,TRBJ1-5,-,-,CASSLAGGEDQPQHF,TGCGCCAGCAGCTTGGCCGGGGGGGAAGATCAGCCCCAGCATTTT
TRBV5-6,TRBJ2-1,-,once,CASSRRVREQFF,TGTGCCAGCAGCCGCAGGGTCAGGGAGCAGTTCTTC
TRBV7-2,TRBJ2-5,-,-,CASSLGEWAETQYF,TGTGCCAGCAGCTTAGGGGAGTGGGCGGAGACCCAGTACTTC
TRBV5-1,TRBJ1-6,-,-,CASSGTVGDSPLHF,TGCGCCAGCTCAGGTACCGTTGGTGATTCACCCCTCCACTTT
TRBV19,TRBJ1-5,-,-,CASSGRDGGRAQHF,TGTGCCAGTAGTGGCCGGGACGGGGGGCGCGCCCAGCATTTT
TRBV5-1,TRBJ1-1,TRBD1,-,CASSLGGTGLNTEAFF,TGCGCCAGCAGCTTGGGAGGGACAGGGCTGAACACTGAAGCTTTCTTT
TRBV10-3,TRBJ2-7,-,-,CAISEYREGYEQYF,TGTGCCATCAGTGAGTACAGGGAGGGCTACGAGCAGTACTTC
TRBV3-1/TRBV3-2,TRBJ1-6,TRBD1,-,CASSQGWTGRSSYNSPLHF,TGTGCCAGCAGCCAAGGCTGGACAGGGCGCAGCTCCTATAATTCACCCCTCCACTTT
TRBV4-1,TRBJ1-4,TRBD1,-,CASSQPGGTNEKLFF,TGCGCCAGCAGCCAACCAGGGGGGACTAATGAAAAACTGTTTTTT
TRBV4-2,TRBJ2-5,TRBD2,-,CASSPKIAGGQETQYF,TGTGCCAGCAGCCCTAAAATAGCGGGGGGGCAAGAGACCCAGTACTTC
TRBV5-1,TRBJ2-5,TRBD1,-,CASSLSGTGIETQYF,TGCGCCAGCAGCTTATCCGGGACAGGGATAGAGACCCAGTACTTC
TRBV4-1,TRBJ2-7,TRBD1,-,CASSQQAGTGWELGLYEQYF,TGCGCCAGCAGCCAACAAGCCGGGACAGGGTGGGAACTGGGGCTCTACGAGCAGTACTTC
TRBV18,TRBJ1-4,TRBD1,few,CASSPGQGNNEKLFF,TGTGCCAGCTCGCCGGGACAGGGGAATAATGAAAAACTGTTTTTT
TRBV19,TRBJ2-1,TRBD2,-,CASRIAGGNEQFF,TGTGCCAGTCGTATAGCGGGGGGTAATGAGCAGTTCTTC
TRBV28,TRBJ1-3,TRBD1,-,CASSKAAGTGRNTIYF,TGTGCCAGCAGCAAAGCCGCCGGGACAGGGAGGAACACCATATATTTT
TRBV28,TRBJ1-4,-,-,CASSLYSRREKLFF,TGTGCCAGCAGTTTATATTCCCGGAGGGAAAAACTGTTTTTT
TRBV5-4,TRBJ1-4,-,-,CASSLAPGGATNEKLFF,TGTGCCAGCAGCTTGGCCCCGGGGGGCGCAACTAATGAAAAACTGTTTTTT
TRBV29-1,TRBJ2-5,-,-,CSVGGTRETQYF,TGCAGCGTTGGGGGGACAAGGGAGACCCAGTACTTC
TRBV5-6,TRBJ1-5,TRBD1,-,CASSSGTGFHQPQHF,TGTGCCAGCAGCTCCGGGACAGGGTTTCATCAGCCCCAGCATTTT
TRBV20-1,TRBJ1-6,-,few,CSASTRERPPLHF,TGCAGTGCTAGTACGAGGGAACGGCCACCCCTCCACTTT
TRBV7-3,TRBJ1-1,-,-,CASSLMPRDTEAFF,TGTGCCAGCAGCTTAATGCCCAGGGACACTGAAGCTTTCTTT
TRBV7-7,TRBJ2-5,TRBD2,-,CASSLGTSGQETQYF,TGTGCCAGCAGCCTCGGGACTAGCGGGCAAGAGACCCAGTACTTC
TRBV7-8,TRBJ1-6,-,-,CASSPLLVSYNSPLHF,TGTGCCAGCAGCCCCCTTCTTGTCTCCTATAATTCACCCCTCCACTTT
TRBV11-1,TRBJ1-5,-,-,CASSFGQNNSNQPQHF,TGTGCCAGCAGCTTCGGACAGAACAATAGCAATCAGCCCCAGCATTTT
TRBV2,TRBJ1-1,-,once,CASTPGARTEAFF,TGTGCCAGCACACCAGGGGCGAGAACTGAAGCTTTCTTT
TRBV11-2,TRBJ1-6,-,once,CASSTGGDRTTPLHF,TGTGCCAGCAGCACGGGGGGGGATAGGACGACACCCCTCCACTTT
TRBV30,TRBJ1-2,TRBD1,few,CAWSGAGGIYGYTF,TGTGCCTGGAGTGGCGCAGGGGGAATCTATGGCTACACCTTC
TRBV2,TRBJ1-3,TRBD1,-,CASSEQDRGYTIYF,TGTGCCAGCAGTGAACAGGACAGGGGTTACACCATATATTTT
TRBV7-8,TRBJ2-5,-,once,CASSPDRTETQYF,TGTGCCAGCAGCCCGGACAGAACGGAGACCCAGTACTTC
TRBV6-5,TRBJ1-1,TRBD1,-,CASRETGGDTEAFF,TGTGCCAGCAGGGAGACAGGGGGGGACACTGAAGCTTTCTTT
TRBV6-5,TRBJ1-1,-,-,CASIRRGTNTEAFF,TGTGCCAGCATCCGAAGGGGCACCAACACTGAAGCTTTCTTT
TRBV9,TRBJ1-1,TRBD1,-,CASSVDAGGGTEAFF,TGTGCCAGCAGCGTAGACGCAGGGGGCGGCACTGAAGCTTTCTTT